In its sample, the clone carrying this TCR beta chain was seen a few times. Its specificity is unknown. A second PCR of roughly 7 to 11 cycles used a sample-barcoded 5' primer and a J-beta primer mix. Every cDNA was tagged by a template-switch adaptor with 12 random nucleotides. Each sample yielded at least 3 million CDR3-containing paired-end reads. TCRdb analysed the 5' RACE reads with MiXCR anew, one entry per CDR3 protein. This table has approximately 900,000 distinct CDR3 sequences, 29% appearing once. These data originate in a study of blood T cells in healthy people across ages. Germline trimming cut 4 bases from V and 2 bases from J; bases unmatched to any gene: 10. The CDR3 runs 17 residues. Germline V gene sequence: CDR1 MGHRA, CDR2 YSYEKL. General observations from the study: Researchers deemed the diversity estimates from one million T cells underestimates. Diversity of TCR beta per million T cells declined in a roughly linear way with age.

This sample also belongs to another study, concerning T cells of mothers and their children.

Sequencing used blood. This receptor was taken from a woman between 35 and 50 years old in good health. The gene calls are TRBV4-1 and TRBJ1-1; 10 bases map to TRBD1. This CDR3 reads CASSRTGGKRLNTEAFF. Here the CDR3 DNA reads TGCGCCAGCAGCCGGACAGGGGGTAAACGCCTCAACACTGAAGCTTTCTTT.